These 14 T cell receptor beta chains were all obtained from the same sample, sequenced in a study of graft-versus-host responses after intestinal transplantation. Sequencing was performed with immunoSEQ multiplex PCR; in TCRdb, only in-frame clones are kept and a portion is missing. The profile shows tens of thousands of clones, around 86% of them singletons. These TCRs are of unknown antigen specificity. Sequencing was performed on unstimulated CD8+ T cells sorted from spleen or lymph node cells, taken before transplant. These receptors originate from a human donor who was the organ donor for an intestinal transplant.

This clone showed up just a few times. CDR3 protein: CASSSCMGATNEKLFF. CDR3 sequence (DNA): TGTGCCAGCAGTAGCTGCATGGGGGCTACTAATGAAAAACTGTTTTTT. The chain is built from TRBV21-1 and TRBJ1-4; TRBD1 was called by the table and not checked on the DNA. TRBV21-1 is listed as a pseudogene. The CDR3 consists of 16 residues.

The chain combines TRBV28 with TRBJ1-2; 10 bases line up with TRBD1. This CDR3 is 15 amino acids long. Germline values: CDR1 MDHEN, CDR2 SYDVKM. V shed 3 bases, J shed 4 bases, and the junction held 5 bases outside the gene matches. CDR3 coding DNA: TGTGCCAGCAGTTTCCCGGGACAGGGGCCCTATGGCTACACCTTC. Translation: CASSFPGQGPYGYTF.

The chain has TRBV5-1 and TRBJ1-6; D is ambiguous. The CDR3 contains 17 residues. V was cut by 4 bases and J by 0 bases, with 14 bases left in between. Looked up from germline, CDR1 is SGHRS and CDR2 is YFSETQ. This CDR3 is CASSPRAVDSYNSPLHF. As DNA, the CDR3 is TGCGCCAGCAGCCCGCGGGCGGTGGACTCCTATAATTCACCCCTCCACTTT.

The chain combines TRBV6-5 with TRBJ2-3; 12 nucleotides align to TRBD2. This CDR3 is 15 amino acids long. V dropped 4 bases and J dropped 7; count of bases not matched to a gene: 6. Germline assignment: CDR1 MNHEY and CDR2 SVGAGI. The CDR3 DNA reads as TGTGCCAGCAGTTTATCTAGCGGGGGGGGAAATACGCAGTATTTT. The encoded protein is CASSLSSGGGNTQYF.

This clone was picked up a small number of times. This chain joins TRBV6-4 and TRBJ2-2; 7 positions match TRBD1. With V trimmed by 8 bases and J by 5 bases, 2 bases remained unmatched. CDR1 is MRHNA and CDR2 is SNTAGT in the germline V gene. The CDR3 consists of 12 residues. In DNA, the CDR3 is TGTGCCAGCTCACAGGGGACCGGGGAGCTGTTTTTT. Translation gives CASSQGTGELFF.

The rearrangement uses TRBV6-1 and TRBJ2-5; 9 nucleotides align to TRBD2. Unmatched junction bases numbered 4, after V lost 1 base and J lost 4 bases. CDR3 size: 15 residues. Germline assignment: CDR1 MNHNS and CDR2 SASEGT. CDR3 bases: TGTGCCAGCAGTGAAGAAGCGGGGGGTGGAGAGACCCAGTACTTC. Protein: CASSEEAGGGETQYF.

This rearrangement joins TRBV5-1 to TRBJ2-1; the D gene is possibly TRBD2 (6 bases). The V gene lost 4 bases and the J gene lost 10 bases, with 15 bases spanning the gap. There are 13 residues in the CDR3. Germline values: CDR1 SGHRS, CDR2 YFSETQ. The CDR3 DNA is TGCGCCAGCAGCCTGGCCACGGGGGACGAGCAGTTCTTC. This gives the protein CASSLATGDEQFF.

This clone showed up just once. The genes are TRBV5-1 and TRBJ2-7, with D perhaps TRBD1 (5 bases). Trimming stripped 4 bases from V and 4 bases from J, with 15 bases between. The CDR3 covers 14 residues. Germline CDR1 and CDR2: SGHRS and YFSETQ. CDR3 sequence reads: CASSQNQGFYEQYF. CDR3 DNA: TGCGCCAGCAGCCAGAATCAGGGATTTTACGAGCAGTACTTC.

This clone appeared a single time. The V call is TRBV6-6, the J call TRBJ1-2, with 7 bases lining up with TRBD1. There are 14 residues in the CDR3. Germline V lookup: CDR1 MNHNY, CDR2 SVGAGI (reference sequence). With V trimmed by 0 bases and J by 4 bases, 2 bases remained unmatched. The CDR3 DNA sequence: TGTGCCAGCAGTTACTCACAGGGGTTCTATGGCTACACCTTC. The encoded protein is CASSYSQGFYGYTF.

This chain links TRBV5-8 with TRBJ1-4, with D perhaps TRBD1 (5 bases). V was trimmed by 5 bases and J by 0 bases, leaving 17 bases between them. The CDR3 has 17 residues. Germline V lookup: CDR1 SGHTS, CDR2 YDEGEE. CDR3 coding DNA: TGTGCCAGCAGACACCTGACAGCCTTTGCAACTAATGAAAAACTGTTTTTT. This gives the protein CASRHLTAFATNEKLFF.

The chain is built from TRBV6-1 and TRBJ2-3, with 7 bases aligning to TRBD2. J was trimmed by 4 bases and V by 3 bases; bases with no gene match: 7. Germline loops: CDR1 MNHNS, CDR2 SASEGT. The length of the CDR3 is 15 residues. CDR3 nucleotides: TGTGCCAGCAGTGAGGGGGAAGCGGGGTCAGATACGCAGTATTTT. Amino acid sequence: CASSEGEAGSDTQYF.

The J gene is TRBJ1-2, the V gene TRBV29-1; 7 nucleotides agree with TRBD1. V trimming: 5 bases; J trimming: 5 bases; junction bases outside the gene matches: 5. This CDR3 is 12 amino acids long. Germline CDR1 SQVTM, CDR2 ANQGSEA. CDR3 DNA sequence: TGCAGCGTTATAACAGGGGTTTATGGCTACACCTTC. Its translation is CSVITGVYGYTF.

In nucleotides, the CDR3 is TGTGCCAGTAGCACCCCGGGCGGCTACACCTTC. Translating it yields CASSTPGGYTF. The rearrangement links TRBV19 to TRBJ1-2; D gene uncertain. Germline loops: CDR1 LNHDA, CDR2 SQIVND (reference sequence). The CDR3 is made up of 11 amino acids. V was trimmed by 6 bases and J by 8 bases, leaving 10 bases between them.

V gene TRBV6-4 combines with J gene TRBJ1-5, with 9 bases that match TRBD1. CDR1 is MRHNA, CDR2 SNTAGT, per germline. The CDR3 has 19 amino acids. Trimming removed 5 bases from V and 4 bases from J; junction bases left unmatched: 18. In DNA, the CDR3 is TGTGCCAGCAGTTATAGCGGGGACAGGGAACCAACTACTAATCAGCCCCAGCATTTT. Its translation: CASSYSGDREPTTNQPQHF.